This is a list of T cell receptor beta chains from one sample in a study of CD8 T cells in ankylosing spondylitis. TCRdb processed the 5' RACE reads anew with MiXCR; each CDR3 protein has one entry. This table has 500,000 or so distinct CDR3 sequences, approximately 5.3% appearing once. Sequenced input: blood, either unsorted or a sorted T cell fraction (not recorded which). Every receptor here comes from a male donor with ankylosing spondylitis. CDR3s include the opening cysteine and the closing phenylalanine or tryptophan. Each record gives: D gene, clone size, V gene, J gene, CDR3 DNA, CDR3 protein. D genes are given only for firm matches. Rows may omit the clone size; those that give it use once, few, many or a size class.

>TRBD2|many|TRBV29-1|TRBJ2-1
TGCAGCGTTGAAGGAGGGACTAGCGGGACCTACTACAATGAGCAGTTCTTC
CSVEGGTSGTYYNEQFF
>TRBD2|many|TRBV5-1|TRBJ2-3
TGCGCCAGCAGCTTGGAAGGTGGGAGGGGAGATACGCAGTATTTT
CASSLEGGRGDTQYF
>NA|many|TRBV29-1|TRBJ2-5
TGCAGCCACCAAGGGCAGCGGGAGACCCAGTACTTC
CSHQGQRETQYF
>TRBD1|many|TRBV20-1|TRBJ1-5
TGCAGTGTCCGACAGGGGAATAGCAATCAGCCCCAGCATTTT
CSVRQGNSNQPQHF
>NA|few|TRBV10-1|TRBJ2-1
TGCGCCAGCATGGAGGGAATGGAGCATGATGAGCAGTTCTTC
CASMEGMEHDEQFF
>NA|many|TRBV28|TRBJ1-1
TGTGCCAGCAGTTCTCCGGACTCCCCCGCTCGGGCTTTCTTT
CASSSPDSPARAFF
>NA|many|TRBV5-6|TRBJ2-1
TGTGCCAGCAACATATGGTTACCCCGGGCCGAGGGCAATGAGCAGTTCTTC
CASNIWLPRAEGNEQFF
>NA|many|TRBV5-1|TRBJ2-1
TGCGCCAGCAGCGACAGTAATATCAATGAGCAGTTCTTC
CASSDSNINEQFF
>TRBD2|many|TRBV29-1|TRBJ2-3
TGCAGCGTTGACCGGGACAGGAGGACTAGCGGAGCCACAGATACGCAGTATTTT
CSVDRDRRTSGATDTQYF
>TRBD1|many|TRBV7-9|TRBJ1-2
TGTGCCAGCAGCAAAGGACAGGGTGCATCGGAGAACTATGGCTACACCTTC
CASSKGQGASENYGYTF
>NA|many|TRBV5-1|TRBJ2-3
TGCGCCAGCGACAGAATAGCTGGTAGCACAGATACGCAGTATTTT
CASDRIAGSTDTQYF
>TRBD1|NA|TRBV3-1|TRBJ2-3
TGTGCCAGCAGCTTCGGGACAGGGGAGAGAGATACGCAGTATTTT
CASSFGTGERDTQYF
>TRBD1|many|TRBV25-1|TRBJ2-2
TGTGCCAGCAGTGAATTGGGAAGGGGGCGGCCGAACACCGGGGAGCTGTTTTTT
CASSELGRGRPNTGELFF
>NA|many|TRBV29-1|TRBJ1-5
TGCAGCGTTGGACGGGAGAATCAGCCCCAGCATTTT
CSVGRENQPQHF
>NA|many|TRBV20-1|TRBJ2-2
TGCAGTGCTAGAGCCATTGCGGGGGCGGGCGGGGAGCTGTTTTTT
CSARAIAGAGGELFF
>NA|many|TRBV27|TRBJ1-5
TGTGCCAGCAGTCCCATGATGGGTCAGCCCCAGCATTTT
CASSPMMGQPQHF
>TRBD1|NA|TRBV5-1|TRBJ2-7
TGCGCCAGCAGCCCGACAGGGACCGCTTTCCCATACGAGCAGTACTTC
CASSPTGTAFPYEQYF
>NA|many|TRBV4-2|TRBJ2-1
TGTGCCAGCAGCCAAGGAGAAGGGGACGTCCCCTACAATGAGCAGTTCTTC
CASSQGEGDVPYNEQFF
>TRBD2|many|TRBV29-1|TRBJ2-1
TGCAGCGTTGAGGGACTAGCGGGAGCGGTAAATGAGCAGTTCTTC
CSVEGLAGAVNEQFF
>TRBD1|many|TRBV4-2|TRBJ1-2
TGTGCCAGCAGCCAAGTAGACAGGGCCTTCTATGGCTACACCTTC
CASSQVDRAFYGYTF
>TRBD2|many|TRBV6-2/TRBV6-3|TRBJ2-7
TGTGCCAGCAGTTACGGGCTAGCGGTCTCCTACGAGCAGTACTTC
CASSYGLAVSYEQYF
>NA|many|TRBV7-2|TRBJ1-2
TGTGCCGTTAATAACTTAGGGGCCGGATATGGCTACACCTTC
CAVNNLGAGYGYTF
>TRBD2|few|TRBV20-1|TRBJ2-3
TGCAGTGCCCCCGGGGCGCGGGGGGGCACAGATACGCAGTATTTT
CSAPGARGGTDTQYF
>TRBD2|NA|TRBV6-1|TRBJ2-1
TGTGCCAGCAGTGAACACGTTGCGGGAGGGGTCGATGAGCAGTTCTTC
CASSEHVAGGVDEQFF